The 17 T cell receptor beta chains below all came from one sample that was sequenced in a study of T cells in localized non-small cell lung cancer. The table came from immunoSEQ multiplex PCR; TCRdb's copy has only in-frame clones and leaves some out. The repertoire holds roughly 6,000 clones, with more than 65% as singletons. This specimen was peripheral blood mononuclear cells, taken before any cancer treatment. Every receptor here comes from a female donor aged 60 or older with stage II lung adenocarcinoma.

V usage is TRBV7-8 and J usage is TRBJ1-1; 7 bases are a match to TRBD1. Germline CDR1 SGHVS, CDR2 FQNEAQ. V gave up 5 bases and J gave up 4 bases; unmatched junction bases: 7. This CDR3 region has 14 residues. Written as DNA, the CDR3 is TGTGCCAGCAGCCCACGACAGGGAACCACTGAAGCTTTCTTT. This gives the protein CASSPRQGTTEAFF.

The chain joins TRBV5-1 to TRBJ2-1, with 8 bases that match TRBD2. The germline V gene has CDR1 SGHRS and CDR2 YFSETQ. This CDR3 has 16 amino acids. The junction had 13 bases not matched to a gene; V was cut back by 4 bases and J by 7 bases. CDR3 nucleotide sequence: TGCGCCAGCAGCCTCTCGGGACTAGTCACTACAAATGAGCAGTTCTTC. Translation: CASSLSGLVTTNEQFF.

The CDR3 DNA reads TGTGCCAGTAGTACTGCAGGAGTGACCTATAATTCACCCCTCCACTTT. Translation: CASSTAGVTYNSPLHF. The genes are TRBV19 and TRBJ1-6; D not resolved. Trimming removed 4 bases at V and 2 bases at J, with 12 bases between. CDR1 and CDR2 (germline): LNHDA, SQIVND (reference sequence). This CDR3 spans 16 amino acids.

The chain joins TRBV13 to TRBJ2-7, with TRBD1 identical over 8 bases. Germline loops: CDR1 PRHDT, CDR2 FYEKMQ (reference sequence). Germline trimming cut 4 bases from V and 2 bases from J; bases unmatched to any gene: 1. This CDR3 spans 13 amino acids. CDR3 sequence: CASSSDRAYEQYF. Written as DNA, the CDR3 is TGTGCCAGCAGCTCGGACAGGGCCTACGAGCAGTACTTC.

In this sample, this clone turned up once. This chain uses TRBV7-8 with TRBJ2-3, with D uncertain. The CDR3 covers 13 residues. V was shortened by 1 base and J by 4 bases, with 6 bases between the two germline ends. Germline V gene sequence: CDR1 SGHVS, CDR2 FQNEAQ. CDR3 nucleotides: TGTGCCAGCAGCTTAGACGTCGCAGATACGCAGTATTTT. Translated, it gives CASSLDVADTQYF.

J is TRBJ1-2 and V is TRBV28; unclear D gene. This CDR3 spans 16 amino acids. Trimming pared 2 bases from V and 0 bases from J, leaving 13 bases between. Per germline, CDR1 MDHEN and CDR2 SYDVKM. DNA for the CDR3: TGTGCCAGCAGTTTACAAGGATCCGTCTCTAACTATGGCTACACCTTC. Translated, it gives CASSLQGSVSNYGYTF.

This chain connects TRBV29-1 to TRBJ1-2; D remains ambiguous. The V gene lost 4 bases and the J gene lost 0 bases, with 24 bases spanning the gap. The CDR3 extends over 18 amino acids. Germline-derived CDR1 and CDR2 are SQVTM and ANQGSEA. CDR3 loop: CSVGIRTPRPGANYGYTF. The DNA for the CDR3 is TGCAGCGTTGGGATAAGGACGCCGAGACCAGGAGCTAACTATGGCTACACCTTC.

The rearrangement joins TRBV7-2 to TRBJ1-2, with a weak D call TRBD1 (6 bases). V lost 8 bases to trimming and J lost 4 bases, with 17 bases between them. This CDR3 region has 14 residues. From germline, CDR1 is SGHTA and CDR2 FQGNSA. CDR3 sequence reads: CASGWGAASYGYTF. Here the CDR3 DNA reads TGTGCCAGCGGTTGGGGGGCAGCCTCCTATGGCTACACCTTC.

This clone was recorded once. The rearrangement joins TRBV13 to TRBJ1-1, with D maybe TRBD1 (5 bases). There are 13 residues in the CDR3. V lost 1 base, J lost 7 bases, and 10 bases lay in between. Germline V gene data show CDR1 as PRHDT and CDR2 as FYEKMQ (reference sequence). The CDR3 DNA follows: TGTGCCAGCAGCTTAGTACAGGAATTTGAAGCTTTCTTT. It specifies CASSLVQEFEAFF.

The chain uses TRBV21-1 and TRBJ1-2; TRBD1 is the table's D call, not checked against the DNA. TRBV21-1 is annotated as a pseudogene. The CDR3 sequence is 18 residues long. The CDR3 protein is CASSKNLRTGPLNYGYTF. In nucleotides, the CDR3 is TGTGCCAGCAGCAAAAACCTAAGGACAGGCCCGCTTAACTATGGCTACACCTTC.

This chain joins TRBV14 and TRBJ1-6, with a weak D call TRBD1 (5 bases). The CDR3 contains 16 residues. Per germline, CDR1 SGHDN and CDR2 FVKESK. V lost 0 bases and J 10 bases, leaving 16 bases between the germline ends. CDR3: CASSQDRVGGGSPLHF. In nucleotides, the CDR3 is TGTGCCAGCAGCCAAGACAGGGTTGGGGGAGGATCACCCCTCCACTTT.

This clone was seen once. CDR3 protein: CASSESGLQQYF. As DNA, the CDR3 is TGCGCCAGCAGTGAGTCGGGACTCCAGCAGTACTTC. The rearrangement uses TRBV10-2 and TRBJ2-7; tentatively, D is TRBD2 (6 bases). V was cut by 0 bases and J by 8 bases, with 8 bases left in between. CDR1 WSHSY and CDR2 SAAADI come from the germline V gene. The CDR3 is 12 amino acids.

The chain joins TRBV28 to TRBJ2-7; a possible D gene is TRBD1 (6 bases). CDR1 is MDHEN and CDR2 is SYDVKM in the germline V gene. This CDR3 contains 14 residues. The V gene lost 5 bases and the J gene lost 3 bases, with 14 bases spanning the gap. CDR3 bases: TGTGCCAGCAGTCCGGTCAGGGGTAGCTACGAGCAGTACGTC. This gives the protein CASSPVRGSYEQYV.

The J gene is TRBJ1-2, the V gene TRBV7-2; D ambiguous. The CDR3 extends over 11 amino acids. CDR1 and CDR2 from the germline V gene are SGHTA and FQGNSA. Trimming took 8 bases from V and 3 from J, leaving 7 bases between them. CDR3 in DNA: TGTGCCAGCTCCCCCTACTATGGCTACACCTTC. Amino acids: CASSPYYGYTF.

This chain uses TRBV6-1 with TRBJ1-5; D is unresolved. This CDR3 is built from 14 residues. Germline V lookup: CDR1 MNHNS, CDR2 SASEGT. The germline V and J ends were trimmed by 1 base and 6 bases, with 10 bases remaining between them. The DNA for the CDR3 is TGTGCCAGCAGTGAAGAATTGGGGATTCAGCCCCAGCATTTT. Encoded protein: CASSEELGIQPQHF.

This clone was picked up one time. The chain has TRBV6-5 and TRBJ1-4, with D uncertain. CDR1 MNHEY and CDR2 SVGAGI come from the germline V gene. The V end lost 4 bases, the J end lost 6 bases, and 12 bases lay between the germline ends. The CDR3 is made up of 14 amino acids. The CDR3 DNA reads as TGTGCCAGCAGTTCGGGAACCTGGGATGAAAAACTGTTTTTT. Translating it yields CASSSGTWDEKLFF.

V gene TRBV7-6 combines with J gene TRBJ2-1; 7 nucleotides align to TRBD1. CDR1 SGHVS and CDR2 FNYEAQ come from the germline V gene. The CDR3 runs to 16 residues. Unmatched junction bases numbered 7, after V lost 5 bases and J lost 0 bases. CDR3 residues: CASSRTGRSSYNEQFF. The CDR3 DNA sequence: TGTGCCAGCAGCCGGACAGGCCGGAGCTCCTACAATGAGCAGTTCTTC.